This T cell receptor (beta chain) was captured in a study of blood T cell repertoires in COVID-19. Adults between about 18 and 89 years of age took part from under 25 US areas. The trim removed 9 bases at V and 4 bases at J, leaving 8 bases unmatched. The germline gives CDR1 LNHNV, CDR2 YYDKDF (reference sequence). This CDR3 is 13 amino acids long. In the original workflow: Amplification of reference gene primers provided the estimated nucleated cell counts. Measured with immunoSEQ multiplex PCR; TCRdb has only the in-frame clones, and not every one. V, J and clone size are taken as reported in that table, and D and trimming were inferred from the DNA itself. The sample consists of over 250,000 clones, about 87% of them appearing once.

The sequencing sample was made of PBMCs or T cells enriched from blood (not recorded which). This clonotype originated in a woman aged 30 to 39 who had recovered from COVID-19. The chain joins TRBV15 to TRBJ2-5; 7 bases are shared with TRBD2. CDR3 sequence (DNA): TGTGCCACGGCCCGGGGGGATGGAGAGACCCAGTACTTC. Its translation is CATARGDGETQYF.